The clone carrying this T cell receptor beta chain was seen just once. The V gene's germline CDR1 is LNHDA and CDR2 SQIVND (reference sequence). The CDR3 contains 14 residues. V gave up 4 bases and J gave up 5 bases, with 14 bases separating them. The data were taken from a study of OX40 agonist ivuxolimab in advanced cancers. The wider study: A partial response was reached by three patients: one with hepatocellular carcinoma and two with cutaneous melanoma.

Method: immunoSEQ multiplex PCR; TCRdb's copy keeps in-frame clones and lacks some. In the table there are fewer than 85,000 clones, around nine tenths of which are singletons. The starting material was CD4+ or CD8+ T cells sorted from blood, obtained in a trial of the OX40 agonist ivuxolimab. The chain links TRBV19 to TRBJ2-5, with D tentatively TRBD1 (6 bases). This clonotype originated in an adult with an advanced solid tumor such as melanoma, head and neck, liver or kidney cancer. CDR3 region: CASSTGVGRETQYF. CDR3 DNA sequence: TGTGCCAGTAGTACAGGGGTGGGTCGGGAGACCCAGTACTTC. Variable domain in full (rest from reference TRBV19 and TRBJ2-5): DGGITQSPKYLFRKEGQNVTLSCEQNLNHDAMYWYRQDPGQGLRLIYYSQIVNDFQKGDIAEGYSVSREKKESFPLTVTSAQKNPTAFYLCASSTGVGRETQYFGPGTRLLVL.